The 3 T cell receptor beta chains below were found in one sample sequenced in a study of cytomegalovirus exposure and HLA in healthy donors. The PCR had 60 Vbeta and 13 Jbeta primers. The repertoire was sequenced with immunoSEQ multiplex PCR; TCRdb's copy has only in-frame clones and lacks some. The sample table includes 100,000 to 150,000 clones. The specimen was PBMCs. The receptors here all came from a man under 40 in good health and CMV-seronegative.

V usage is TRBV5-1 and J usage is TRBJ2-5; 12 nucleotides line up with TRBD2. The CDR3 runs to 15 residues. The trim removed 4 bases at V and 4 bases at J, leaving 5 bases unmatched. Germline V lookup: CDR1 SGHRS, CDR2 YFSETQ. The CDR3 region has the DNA TGCGCCAGCAGCAAGCCGGGACTAGCGGGAGAGACCCAGTACTTC. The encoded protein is CASSKPGLAGETQYF.

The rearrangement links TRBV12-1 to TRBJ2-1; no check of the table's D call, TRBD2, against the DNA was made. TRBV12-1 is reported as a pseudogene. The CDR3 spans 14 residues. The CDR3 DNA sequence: TGTGCCAGCAGCTCGGAGGGCCGGGTCCATGAGCAGTTCTTC. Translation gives CASSSEGRVHEQFF.

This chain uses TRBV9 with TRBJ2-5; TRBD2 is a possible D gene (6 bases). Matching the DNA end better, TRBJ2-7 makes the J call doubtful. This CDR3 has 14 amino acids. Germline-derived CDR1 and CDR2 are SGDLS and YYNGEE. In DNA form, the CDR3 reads TGTGCCAGCAGCCGTAGCGGAGGGTCCTACGAGCAGTACTTC. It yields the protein CASSRSGGSYEQYF.